Listed here is a single TCR beta chain. The data were obtained in a study of T cells in tumors after PD-1 blockade. Overall study context: Prior checkpoint blockade, systemic immunosuppressant use, or anti-cancer therapy within 4 weeks excluded patients. Blood samples averaged around 100,000 templates (range about 22,000-260,000) and fewer than 40,000 unique clonotypes. During anti-PD-1 treatment, some patients continued daily vismodegib 150 mg.

Only in-frame clones appear in the TCRdb table, and some are missing; sequencing was by immunoSEQ multiplex PCR. The repertoire consists of 30,000 to 35,000 clones, with 55% to 80% occurring once and the leading ten covering around 40%. The TCR sequence derives from a human donor with basal cell carcinoma. The input for sequencing was PBMCs, taken after anti-PD-1 treatment.

DNA for the CDR3: TGTGCCAGCAGCGTAGGAAGGGCCGGGGAGCTGTTTTTT. Translated: CASSVGRAGELFF. This chain joins TRBV9 and TRBJ2-2, with D unclear. Germline-derived CDR1 and CDR2 are SGDLS and YYNGEE. Trimming removed 0 bases at V and 6 bases at J, with 6 bases between. This CDR3 contains 13 residues. The full variable domain, with the rest looked up from reference TRBV9 and TRBJ2-2, is DSGVTQTPKHLITATGQRVTLRCSPRSGDLSVYWYQQSLDQGLQFLIQYYNGEERAKGNILERFSAQQFPDLHSELNLSSLELGDSALYFCASSVGRAGELFFGEGSRLTVL.